The 27 T cell receptor beta chains given below trace back to one sample, sequenced in a study of vaccination effects on CD4 cells after COVID-19. Assay used: immunoSEQ multiplex PCR; TCRdb lists only in-frame clones, some missing. Seen here are tens of thousands of clones, around 74% observed once, and the top ten hold 1.5% to 2%. No antigen is known for these receptors. Expansion with viral peptide pools was applied to antigen-specific CD4+ T cells by the ViraFEST assay prior to sequencing. Culture lasted under 13 days before CD4+ T cell isolation. The sequencing used CD4+ T cells from PBMCs cultured with HCoV-229E spike peptides, collected before COVID-19 vaccination. Receptors were obtained from a human donor who received a COVID-19 vaccine.

This clone was seen just once. This rearrangement joins TRBV18 to TRBJ2-5, with 8 bases lining up with TRBD1. Per the germline V gene, CDR1 is KGHSH and CDR2 is LQKENI. V shed 6 bases and J 2 bases; nucleotides not matched to a gene: 8. CDR3 length equals 15 residues. DNA of the CDR3: TGTGCCAGCTCGCCCGGACAGGGAACGCAAGAGACCCAGTACTTC. This encodes CASSPGQGTQETQYF.

V gene TRBV6-1 combines with J gene TRBJ1-6; D unresolved. CDR1 and CDR2 (germline): MNHNS, SASEGT. The CDR3 is made up of 15 amino acids. V was pared by 2 bases and J by 0 bases, with 5 bases between. The CDR3 DNA sequence: TGTGCCAGCAGTGAACTCTTCTCCTATAATTCACCCCTCCACTTT. This encodes CASSELFSYNSPLHF.

V is TRBV19 and J is TRBJ2-6; D may be TRBD2 (5 bases). Germline-derived CDR1 and CDR2 are LNHDA and SQIVND (reference sequence). V was clipped by 5 bases and J by 2 bases, with 13 bases between them. The CDR3 contains 16 residues. The CDR3 here is CASSVTGSAGANVLTF. CDR3 DNA: TGTGCCAGTAGTGTGACGGGGTCGGCTGGGGCCAACGTCCTGACTTTC.

The chain combines TRBV24-1 with TRBJ2-5; possible D gene TRBD2, 5 bases. Germline-derived CDR1 and CDR2 are KGHDR and SFDVKD. The CDR3 sequence is 12 residues long. V lost 2 bases and J lost 5, with 5 bases in between. The CDR3 spells CATSDWEETQYF. For the CDR3, the DNA is TGTGCCACCAGTGATTGGGAGGAGACCCAGTACTTC.

The rearrangement joins TRBV19 to TRBJ1-6; no firm D call. This CDR3 contains 12 residues. The V gene's germline CDR1 is LNHDA and CDR2 SQIVND (reference sequence). Trimming shortened V by 4 bases and J by 3 bases, and 1 base separated the two germline ends. CDR3 amino acids: CASSNYNSPLHF. The CDR3, as DNA: TGTGCCAGTAGTAACTATAATTCACCCCTCCACTTT. The full variable domain, in which reference TRBV19 and TRBJ1-6 provide the parts outside the CDR3, is DGGITQSPKYLFRKEGQNVTLSCEQNLNHDAMYWYRQDPGQGLRLIYYSQIVNDFQKGDIAEGYSVSREKKESFPLTVTSAQKNPTAFYLCASSNYNSPLHFGNGTRLTVT.

The CDR3 DNA is TGCGCCAGCAGCTTGAATGGGGGGCAGGGCGGCTACACCTTC. Translating gives CASSLNGGQGGYTF. The chain links TRBV5-1 to TRBJ1-2, with a tentative D call TRBD1 (6 bases). Germline-derived CDR1 and CDR2 are SGHRS and YFSETQ. There are 14 residues in the CDR3. V dropped 1 base and J dropped 8 bases, with 15 bases sitting between them.

This clone was detected only once. The chain employs TRBV14 and TRBJ2-3; a possible D gene is TRBD2 (6 bases). Germline values: CDR1 SGHDN, CDR2 FVKESK. V shed 6 bases and J shed 2 bases, with 18 bases lying between them. CDR3 length: 16 amino acids. CDR3 in DNA: TGTGCCAGCAGACCGAAAGATAGCGGAATCACAGATACGCAGTATTTT. Translation gives CASRPKDSGITDTQYF.

The CDR3 region is CSVESRRSGNTIYF. The CDR3 region has the DNA TGCAGCGTTGAATCAAGGCGCTCTGGAAACACCATATATTTT. The chain links TRBV29-1 to TRBJ1-3; D unclear. The germline V gene has CDR1 SQVTM and CDR2 ANQGSEA. The V and J ends lost 2 bases and 0 bases respectively, with 8 bases between them. This CDR3 spans 14 amino acids.

This sequence joins TRBV27 and TRBJ2-5, with 8 bases that match TRBD2. The CDR3 sequence is 13 residues long. Germline V gives CDR1 MNHEY, CDR2 SMNVEV (reference sequence). J was trimmed by 3 bases and V by 5 bases; bases with no gene match: 2. The CDR3 sequence is CASSRAGEETQYF. In DNA form, the CDR3 reads TGTGCCAGCAGTAGAGCGGGGGAAGAGACCCAGTACTTC.

The V and J genes are TRBV24-1 and TRBJ2-5, with D unclear. Trimming removed 5 bases from V and 2 bases from J, with 8 bases in between. The CDR3 spans 13 residues. The germline V gene encodes CDR1 KGHDR and CDR2 SFDVKD. Here the CDR3 reads CATSVLIQETQYF. The CDR3 nucleotides are TGTGCCACCAGTGTATTGATACAAGAGACCCAGTACTTC.

The chain has TRBV9 and TRBJ1-6; perhaps TRBD1 as D (6 bases). There are 16 residues in the CDR3. The V gene lost 4 bases and the J gene lost 5 bases, with 16 bases spanning the gap. Germline V gene sequence: CDR1 SGDLS, CDR2 YYNGEE. The CDR3 DNA reads as TGTGCCAGCAGCCCCCGGAGACAGGAACATAATTCACCCCTCCACTTT. Protein: CASSPRRQEHNSPLHF.

This rearrangement joins TRBV28 to TRBJ1-6, with no clear D. This CDR3 spans 13 amino acids. Per the germline V gene, CDR1 is MDHEN and CDR2 is SYDVKM. V was cut by 7 bases and J by 8 bases, with 12 bases left in between. This chain's CDR3 is CASNEGIYSPLHF. The CDR3 bases are TGTGCCAGCAACGAAGGGATATATTCACCCCTCCACTTT.

The V gene is TRBV7-3, the J gene TRBJ2-3; D may be TRBD1 (6 bases). Germline assignment: CDR1 SGHTA and CDR2 FQGTGA. The CDR3 has 15 residues. The V gene lost 5 bases and the J gene lost 7 bases, with 19 bases spanning the gap. This chain's CDR3 is CASSGDALGGNTQYF. CDR3 nucleotides: TGTGCCAGCAGCGGGGACGCCCTAGGGGGAAATACGCAGTATTTT.

V usage is TRBV19 and J usage is TRBJ1-6; tentative D call: TRBD1 (5 bases). The germline gives CDR1 LNHDA, CDR2 SQIVND (reference sequence). This CDR3 is built from 16 residues. The V end was cut by 5 bases, the J end by 5 bases, with 16 bases between. The CDR3 reads CASSHFRDGNNSPLHF. CDR3 in DNA: TGTGCCAGTAGTCATTTCAGGGACGGGAATAATTCACCCCTCCACTTT.

The rearrangement links TRBV7-2 to TRBJ1-1, with no clear D. Germline V CDR1 and CDR2: SGHTA, FQGNSA. The CDR3 spans 14 residues. V was cut by 1 base and J by 5 bases, with 11 bases left in between. The CDR3 coding sequence is TGTGCCAGCAGCTTAGGGATACGAACGACTGAAGCTTTCTTT. This encodes CASSLGIRTTEAFF. The variable domain in full, completed from reference TRBV7-2 and TRBJ1-1, reads GAGVSQSPSNKVTEKGKDVELRCDPISGHTALYWYRQSLGQGLEFLIYFQGNSAPDKSGLPSDRFSAERTGGSVSTLTIQRTQQEDSAVYLCASSLGIRTTEAFFGQGTRLTVV.

The rearrangement uses TRBV6-4 and TRBJ2-3; TRBD1 matches 8 bases. V shed 6 bases and J 4 bases; nucleotides not matched to a gene: 9. This CDR3 is built from 15 residues. Looked up from germline, CDR1 is MRHNA and CDR2 is SNTAGT. In DNA, the CDR3 is TGTGCCAGCAGCATCAGGGGGCTTAGTTCAGATACGCAGTATTTT. Its protein is CASSIRGLSSDTQYF.

This clone was seen just once. The chain employs TRBV28 and TRBJ2-3; tentatively, D is TRBD2 (5 bases). The germline CDR1 and CDR2 sequences are MDHEN and SYDVKM. This CDR3 contains 14 residues. Trimming left V 4 bases short and J 4 bases short, with 12 bases between. The CDR3 sequence is CASSSLVFSDTQYF. CDR3 sequence (DNA): TGTGCCAGCAGTTCACTAGTTTTTTCAGATACGCAGTATTTT.

This sequence joins TRBV3-1 (or the pseudogene TRBV3-2) and TRBJ2-1; D may be TRBD2 (6 bases). Germline V lookup: CDR1 LGHDT, CDR2 YNNKEL (reference sequence). Between the trimmed V and J ends, which lost 1 base and 14 bases, there was a span of 30 bases. The CDR3 is made up of 18 amino acids. For the CDR3, the DNA is TGTGCCAGCAGCCAAGGAGGGGCGGGACTCGGCCTCAATGTTCGGAAGTTCTTC. Its protein is CASSQGGAGLGLNVRKFF.

This sequence joins TRBV5-6 and TRBJ1-6; D is undetermined. The CDR3 loop spans 14 amino acids. V dropped 4 bases and J dropped 7 bases, with 12 bases sitting between them. Germline V CDR1 and CDR2: SGHDT, YYEEEE. CDR3 coding DNA: TGTGCCAGCAGCAACGGGCCTCGGAATTCACCCCTCCACTTT. Residues: CASSNGPRNSPLHF.

The CDR3 coding sequence is TGTGCCAGCAGCGGGATTTCGGGGAATGAAAAACTGTTTTTT. This gives the protein CASSGISGNEKLFF. V is TRBV9 and J is TRBJ1-4; D call uncertain. CDR3 length: 14 amino acids. Deletions cut 3 bases from V and 5 bases from J, with 11 bases between. Looked up from germline, CDR1 is SGDLS and CDR2 is YYNGEE.

The rearrangement joins TRBV28 to TRBJ2-4; D possibly corresponds to TRBD2 (6 bases). There are 15 residues in the CDR3. With 5 bases removed from V and 0 bases from J, the gap between germline ends came to 11 bases. From germline, CDR1 is MDHEN and CDR2 SYDVKM. The CDR3 coding sequence is TGTGCCAGCAGTCCCCCGGGACTAGCCAAAAACATTCAGTACTTC. Amino acids: CASSPPGLAKNIQYF.

This chain joins TRBV5-6 and TRBJ1-5; TRBD1 is a possible D gene (6 bases). The germline gives CDR1 SGHDT, CDR2 YYEEEE. The CDR3 is made up of 14 amino acids. Trimming stripped 0 bases from V and 6 bases from J, with 10 bases between. CDR3 sequence (DNA): TGTGCCAGCAGCTTGGAAGGGGGTCCTCAGCCCCAGCATTTT. Translation gives CASSLEGGPQPQHF.

This chain uses TRBV6-5 with TRBJ1-4, with TRBD1 matching 7 bases. Germline loops: CDR1 MNHEY, CDR2 SVGAGI. The CDR3 spans 14 residues. Trimming took 6 bases from V and 8 from J; bases not matched to a gene: 9. The CDR3 sequence is CASSLDRAREKLFF. The DNA for the CDR3 is TGTGCCAGCAGCCTCGACAGGGCGAGGGAAAAACTGTTTTTT.

V and J are TRBV12-3 or TRBV12-4 and TRBJ1-5; weak D call: TRBD1 (5 bases). The V end lost 5 bases, the J end lost 7 bases, and 9 bases lay between the germline ends. This CDR3 spans 12 amino acids. CDR3 sequence: CASSADSQPQHF. Here the CDR3 DNA reads TGTGCCAGCAGTGCCGACAGCCAGCCCCAGCATTTT.

This clone was counted between two and nine times. This chain connects TRBV12-3 or TRBV12-4 to TRBJ1-1; a weak D match, TRBD1 (5 bases). V was pared by 7 bases and J by 7 bases, with 13 bases between. The CDR3 runs 12 residues. The chain's CDR3 is CASTGDGGEAFF. The CDR3 nucleotides are TGTGCCAGCACCGGGGACGGGGGTGAAGCTTTCTTT.

The genes are TRBV2 and TRBJ1-1; tentative D call: TRBD1 (5 bases). With 4 bases removed from V and 2 bases from J, the gap between germline ends came to 11 bases. Germline values: CDR1 SNHLY, CDR2 FYNNEI. The CDR3 totals 14 residues. The CDR3 region is CASSVNRFNTEAFF. The CDR3 DNA sequence: TGTGCCAGCAGTGTAAACAGGTTCAACACTGAAGCTTTCTTT.

This clone was picked up a small number of times. This CDR3 reads CASSVIGSKNTEAFF. The CDR3 nucleotides read TGTGCCAGCAGTGTTATAGGGAGCAAGAACACTGAAGCTTTCTTT. The chain joins TRBV2 to TRBJ1-1, with D unresolved. The length of the CDR3 is 15 residues. Between the trimmed V and J ends, which lost 4 bases and 1 base, there was a span of 13 bases. CDR1 is SNHLY, CDR2 FYNNEI, per germline. Using reference TRBV2 and TRBJ1-1 for the parts outside the CDR3, the full variable domain is EPEVTQTPSHQVTQMGQEVILRCVPISNHLYFYWYRQILGQKVEFLVSFYNNEISEKSEIFDDQFSVERPDGSNFTLKIRSTKLEDSAMYFCASSVIGSKNTEAFFGQGTRLTVV.